Listed here are 8 T cell receptor beta chains from one sample, sequenced in a study of shared clonotypes between healthy human individuals. The data were produced by immunoSEQ multiplex PCR, yet TCRdb's version contains in-frame clones alone and is incomplete. The data contain around 690,000 clones, 90% of them singletons. The sample comprised memory CD8+ T cells from PBMCs. The sample's subset: CD45RO+ cells pooled with CCR7-negative TemRA cells. The source of these receptors is a young man in good health. Some clones in this sample may be carry-over from other donors' samples.

This chain connects TRBV6-4 to TRBJ2-7, with D perhaps TRBD2 (6 bases). The length of the CDR3 is 15 residues. The V gene lost 2 bases and the J gene lost 6 bases, with 17 bases spanning the gap. Germline V gives CDR1 MRHNA, CDR2 SNTAGT. CDR3 in amino acids: CASSDLGTFNSEQYF. Here the CDR3 DNA reads TGTGCCAGCAGTGACCTCGGGACTTTCAACTCCGAGCAGTACTTC.

This chain links TRBV6-6 with TRBJ2-7; 8 positions agree with TRBD1. Germline CDR1 MNHNY, CDR2 SVGAGI (reference sequence). Trimming took 6 bases from V and 0 from J; bases not matched to a gene: 7. The length of the CDR3 is 15 residues. The CDR3 bases are TGTGCCAGCAGGGGTTGGACAGGGACCTCCTACGAGCAGTACTTC. This gives the protein CASRGWTGTSYEQYF.

J is TRBJ1-5 and V is TRBV7-9; D perhaps matches TRBD1 (6 bases). Trimming shortened V by 4 bases and J by 2 bases, and 15 bases separated the two germline ends. The CDR3 sequence is 16 residues long. The germline V gene has CDR1 SEHNR and CDR2 FQNEAQ (reference sequence). CDR3: CASSSPRDNRNQPQHF. The CDR3 nucleotides read TGTGCCAGCAGCTCCCCCCGGGACAATCGCAATCAGCCCCAGCATTTT.

The chain is built from TRBV7-3 and TRBJ2-5; possible D gene TRBD2, 7 bases. Looked up from germline, CDR1 is SGHTA and CDR2 is FQGTGA. V lost 5 bases to trimming and J lost 4 bases, with 17 bases between them. The length of the CDR3 is 15 residues. CDR3 loop: CASSPNREGAETQYF. CDR3 sequence (DNA): TGTGCCAGCAGCCCCAACAGGGAGGGCGCAGAGACCCAGTACTTC.

The rearrangement uses TRBV7-2 and TRBJ1-5, with a weak D call TRBD1 (5 bases). Germline assignment: CDR1 SGHTA and CDR2 FQGNSA. V was clipped by 1 base and J by 3 bases, with 22 bases between them. The CDR3 runs 19 residues. The CDR3 is CASSLVGGEFYYANQPQHF. The CDR3 DNA is TGTGCCAGCAGCTTAGTTGGGGGAGAATTCTACTATGCCAATCAGCCCCAGCATTTT.

V usage is TRBV18 and J usage is TRBJ1-2; TRBD1 is a possible D gene (5 bases). Germline values: CDR1 KGHSH, CDR2 LQKENI. V was pared by 4 bases and J by 5 bases, with 20 bases between. This CDR3 comprises 16 residues. Written as DNA, the CDR3 is TGTGCCAGCTCACTTACCGGGACGGAGACCGATTATGGCTACACCTTC. Protein product: CASSLTGTETDYGYTF.

The gene calls are TRBV7-6 and TRBJ2-1; 7 nucleotides line up with TRBD2. The V gene end was trimmed by 2 bases and the J gene end by 3 bases; junction bases not matched to a gene: 4. CDR1 and CDR2 (germline): SGHVS, FNYEAQ. There are 15 residues in the CDR3. The DNA for the CDR3 is TGTGCCAGCAGCTTATTCCCTAGCGGCTACAATGAGCAGTTCTTC. Translation: CASSLFPSGYNEQFF.

The J gene is TRBJ1-5, the V gene TRBV9; D possibly corresponds to TRBD1 (5 bases). Germline CDR1 SGDLS, CDR2 YYNGEE. The CDR3 runs to 14 residues. Trimming left V 3 bases short and J 3 bases short, with 10 bases between. The CDR3 is CASSGGATNQPQHF. The CDR3 DNA reads TGTGCCAGCAGCGGGGGCGCAACCAATCAGCCCCAGCATTTT.